Listed below are T cell receptor beta chains from one sample, sequenced in a study of blood T cell repertoires in COVID-19. The data were produced by immunoSEQ multiplex PCR, yet TCRdb's version contains in-frame clones alone and is incomplete. The sample lists 65,000 to 90,000 clones, roughly nine tenths occurring once. Sequences were obtained from peripheral blood. The receptors were sampled from a man in his fifties with acute or convalescent COVID-19. The CDR3 runs from the conserved cysteine through the conserved F or W. D genes are given only for firm matches. The size of a clone is reported for some rows only, either as once, few or many, or as a class for expanded clones.

j_gene: TRBJ2-3
v_gene: TRBV19
d_gene: -
abundance: -
CDR3nt: TGTGCCAGTAGTCCTTACAGGGTTCGAGATACGCAGTATTTT
CDR3aa: CASSPYRVRDTQYF

j_gene: TRBJ2-3
v_gene: TRBV7-8
d_gene: TRBD2
abundance: -
CDR3nt: TGTGCCAGCAGCTCGGCGGCTAGCGGGGGGCGGGATACGCAGTATTTT
CDR3aa: CASSSAASGGRDTQYF

j_gene: TRBJ2-7
v_gene: TRBV11-2
d_gene: TRBD2
abundance: -
CDR3nt: TGTGCCAGCGGGACTAGCGGGGGTCCAACCTACGAGCAGTACTTC
CDR3aa: CASGTSGGPTYEQYF

j_gene: TRBJ1-1
v_gene: TRBV7-2
d_gene: -
abundance: -
CDR3nt: TGTGCCAGCAGCTGGCAAGGGGCTGAAGCTTTCTTT
CDR3aa: CASSWQGAEAFF

j_gene: TRBJ1-1
v_gene: TRBV7-2
d_gene: -
abundance: -
CDR3nt: TGTGCCAGCAGCTTATCGGAGGGCCGTGAAGCTTTCTTT
CDR3aa: CASSLSEGREAFF

j_gene: TRBJ2-3
v_gene: TRBV11-2
d_gene: TRBD2
abundance: -
CDR3nt: TGTGCCAGCAGCCTCACCCTAAGGCAAGCGGGGACCACAGATACGCAGTATTTT
CDR3aa: CASSLTLRQAGTTDTQYF

j_gene: TRBJ1-1
v_gene: TRBV29-1
d_gene: -
abundance: -
CDR3nt: TGCAGCGTTGCACAGCTCTCCGGAGGCACTGAAGCTTTCTTT
CDR3aa: CSVAQLSGGTEAFF

j_gene: TRBJ1-1
v_gene: TRBV15
d_gene: -
abundance: -
CDR3nt: TGTGCCACCAGCAGAGATCAGGAAAAGAACACTGAAGCTTTCTTT
CDR3aa: CATSRDQEKNTEAFF

j_gene: TRBJ1-2
v_gene: TRBV30
d_gene: -
abundance: -
CDR3nt: TGTGCCTGGAGTCCCCGGCGGACAGATGGCTACACCTTC
CDR3aa: CAWSPRRTDGYTF

j_gene: TRBJ1-2
v_gene: TRBV10-3
d_gene: TRBD1
abundance: -
CDR3nt: TGTGCCATCAGTGGACAGGGCGATGGCTACACCTTC
CDR3aa: CAISGQGDGYTF

j_gene: TRBJ1-5
v_gene: TRBV6-5
d_gene: -
abundance: -
CDR3nt: TGTGCCAGCAGTCCCCGACAGAATAGCAATCAGCCCCAGCATTTT
CDR3aa: CASSPRQNSNQPQHF

j_gene: TRBJ1-6
v_gene: TRBV30
d_gene: -
abundance: -
CDR3nt: TGTGCCTGGAGTCCTCTAAACACGGGAGTCTCACCCCTCCACTTT
CDR3aa: CAWSPLNTGVSPLHF

j_gene: TRBJ1-1
v_gene: TRBV30
d_gene: -
abundance: -
CDR3nt: TGTGCCTGGAGTCGAGGGGGGAACACTGAAGCTTTCTTT
CDR3aa: CAWSRGGNTEAFF

j_gene: TRBJ2-1
v_gene: TRBV7-2
d_gene: -
abundance: once
CDR3nt: TGTGCCAGCAGCTTATCGGGACTGGTATACAATGAGCAGTTCTTC
CDR3aa: CASSLSGLVYNEQFF

j_gene: TRBJ1-2
v_gene: TRBV2
d_gene: -
abundance: -
CDR3nt: TGTGCCAGCAGTGAGACCTCGGGAGACTATGGCTACACCTTC
CDR3aa: CASSETSGDYGYTF

j_gene: TRBJ1-1
v_gene: TRBV6-5
d_gene: -
abundance: -
CDR3nt: TGTGCCAGCAGTCCACGGAGGGGGAACACTGAAGCTTTCTTT
CDR3aa: CASSPRRGNTEAFF

j_gene: TRBJ2-1
v_gene: TRBV4-1
d_gene: TRBD2
abundance: -
CDR3nt: TGCGCCAGCAGCCAACTAGCGGGGGAGGGTGTTGAGCAGTTCTTC
CDR3aa: CASSQLAGEGVEQFF

j_gene: TRBJ2-3
v_gene: TRBV9
d_gene: TRBD2
abundance: -
CDR3nt: TGTGCCAGCAGCGTAGGCGCGGGGGGCAAACTCAGCACAGATACGCAGTATTTT
CDR3aa: CASSVGAGGKLSTDTQYF

j_gene: TRBJ1-2
v_gene: TRBV30
d_gene: -
abundance: -
CDR3nt: TGTGCCTGGAGCGTGTCAGGGCTCTATGGCTACACCTTC
CDR3aa: CAWSVSGLYGYTF

j_gene: TRBJ1-2
v_gene: TRBV28
d_gene: TRBD1
abundance: -
CDR3nt: TGTGCCAGCGGGAGGACAGGTGAATATGGCTACACCTTC
CDR3aa: CASGRTGEYGYTF

j_gene: TRBJ1-3
v_gene: TRBV7-2
d_gene: TRBD1
abundance: -
CDR3nt: TGTGCCAGCAGCTTACAGGGGGCTGGAAACACCATATATTTT
CDR3aa: CASSLQGAGNTIYF

j_gene: TRBJ2-1
v_gene: TRBV28
d_gene: -
abundance: -
CDR3nt: TGTGCCAGCAGTGTAAATAATGAGCAGTTCTTC
CDR3aa: CASSVNNEQFF

j_gene: TRBJ1-2
v_gene: TRBV7-9
d_gene: -
abundance: -
CDR3nt: TGTGCCAGCACGCCTTCCGGGACTCCCAACTATGGCTACACCTTC
CDR3aa: CASTPSGTPNYGYTF

j_gene: TRBJ1-2
v_gene: TRBV3-1/TRBV3-2
d_gene: -
abundance: -
CDR3nt: TGTGCCAGCAGCCCCTTAGGCCGGGACACTATTCGAGGCTATGGCTACACCTTC
CDR3aa: CASSPLGRDTIRGYGYTF

j_gene: TRBJ1-2
v_gene: TRBV2
d_gene: TRBD1
abundance: -
CDR3nt: TGTGCCAGCAGCCCGACAGGGGATGGCTACACCTTC
CDR3aa: CASSPTGDGYTF

j_gene: TRBJ1-3
v_gene: TRBV6-5
d_gene: TRBD1
abundance: -
CDR3nt: TGTGCCAGCAGCTTACAGGGGAGGTCCGGAAACACCATATATTTT
CDR3aa: CASSLQGRSGNTIYF

j_gene: TRBJ2-1
v_gene: TRBV6-1
d_gene: TRBD1
abundance: -
CDR3nt: TGTGCCAGCAGTGAAAGACAGGGACAGGTCTCCTACAATGAGCAGTTCTTC
CDR3aa: CASSERQGQVSYNEQFF

j_gene: TRBJ1-5
v_gene: TRBV7-9
d_gene: TRBD1
abundance: few
CDR3nt: TGTGCCAGCAGCTTAGGGAAGGGGGCGGAAAATCAGCCCCAGCATTTT
CDR3aa: CASSLGKGAENQPQHF

j_gene: TRBJ2-3
v_gene: TRBV3-1/TRBV3-2
d_gene: TRBD2
abundance: -
CDR3nt: TGTGCCAGCAGCCTTACTAGCGGGTTCGGGATAGATACGCAGTATTTT
CDR3aa: CASSLTSGFGIDTQYF

j_gene: TRBJ2-1
v_gene: TRBV7-2
d_gene: -
abundance: -
CDR3nt: TGTGCCAGCAGCTTAGGCAGGGGACGGTACAATGAGCAGTTCTTC
CDR3aa: CASSLGRGRYNEQFF

j_gene: TRBJ1-5
v_gene: TRBV7-2
d_gene: -
abundance: -
CDR3nt: TGTGCCAGCAGCCTATCTAGTAACAATCAGCCCCAGCATTTT
CDR3aa: CASSLSSNNQPQHF

j_gene: TRBJ1-2
v_gene: TRBV13
d_gene: -
abundance: -
CDR3nt: TGTGCCAGCAGCTTTAACAGAGTGACCTATGGCTACACCTTC
CDR3aa: CASSFNRVTYGYTF

j_gene: TRBJ2-5
v_gene: TRBV7-2
d_gene: -
abundance: medium-sized
CDR3nt: TGTGCCAGCAGCTTATATCCGGACAGTGGGATGATGAGGACCCAGTACTTC
CDR3aa: CASSLYPDSGMMRTQYF

j_gene: TRBJ2-5
v_gene: TRBV30
d_gene: -
abundance: -
CDR3nt: TGTGCCTGGGATGGGGCTCAAGAGACCCAGTACTTC
CDR3aa: CAWDGAQETQYF

j_gene: TRBJ1-5
v_gene: TRBV2
d_gene: -
abundance: -
CDR3nt: TGTGCCAGCAGTGCGGGGGGTACGAGCAATCAGCCCCAGCATTTT
CDR3aa: CASSAGGTSNQPQHF

j_gene: TRBJ2-7
v_gene: TRBV4-1
d_gene: -
abundance: -
CDR3nt: TGCGCCAGCAGCCAAGGGGCGAGAGACTACGAGCAGTACTTC
CDR3aa: CASSQGARDYEQYF

j_gene: TRBJ2-7
v_gene: TRBV25-1
d_gene: TRBD1
abundance: -
CDR3nt: TGTGCCAGCAGTGAACCGGGACAGGGGGCCGAGCAGTACTTC
CDR3aa: CASSEPGQGAEQYF

j_gene: TRBJ1-1
v_gene: TRBV5-1
d_gene: -
abundance: few
CDR3nt: TGCGCCAGCAGCTTGGAGGGGAACGGTGAAGCTTTCTTT
CDR3aa: CASSLEGNGEAFF

j_gene: TRBJ2-1
v_gene: TRBV30
d_gene: -
abundance: -
CDR3nt: TGTGCCTGGGGGACACCCTACAATGAGCAGTTCTTC
CDR3aa: CAWGTPYNEQFF

j_gene: TRBJ2-1
v_gene: TRBV10-3
d_gene: TRBD1
abundance: few
CDR3nt: TGTGCCATCAGTGCCGGGACAGGGGAGAGGTACAATGAGCAGTTCTTC
CDR3aa: CAISAGTGERYNEQFF

j_gene: TRBJ1-1
v_gene: TRBV28
d_gene: -
abundance: once
CDR3nt: TGTGCCAGCAGTTTACCTTTTCGGGGGATGAACACTGAAGCTTTCTTT
CDR3aa: CASSLPFRGMNTEAFF